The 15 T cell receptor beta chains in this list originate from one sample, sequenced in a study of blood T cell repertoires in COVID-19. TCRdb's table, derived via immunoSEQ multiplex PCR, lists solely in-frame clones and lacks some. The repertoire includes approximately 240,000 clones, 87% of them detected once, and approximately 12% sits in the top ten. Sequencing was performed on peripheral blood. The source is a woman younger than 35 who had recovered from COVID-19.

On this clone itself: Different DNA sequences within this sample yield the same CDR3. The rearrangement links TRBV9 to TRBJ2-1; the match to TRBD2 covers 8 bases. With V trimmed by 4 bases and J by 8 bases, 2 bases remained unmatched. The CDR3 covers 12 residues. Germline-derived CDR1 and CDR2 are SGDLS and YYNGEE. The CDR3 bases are TGTGCCAGCAGCCCCGGGGGGGATGAGCAGTTCTTC. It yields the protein CASSPGGDEQFF.

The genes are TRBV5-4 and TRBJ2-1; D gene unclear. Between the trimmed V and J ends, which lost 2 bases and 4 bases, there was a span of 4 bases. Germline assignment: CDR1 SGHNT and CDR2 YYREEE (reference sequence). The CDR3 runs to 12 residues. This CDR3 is CASSFPYNEQFF. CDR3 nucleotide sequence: TGTGCCAGCAGCTTCCCTTACAATGAGCAGTTCTTC.

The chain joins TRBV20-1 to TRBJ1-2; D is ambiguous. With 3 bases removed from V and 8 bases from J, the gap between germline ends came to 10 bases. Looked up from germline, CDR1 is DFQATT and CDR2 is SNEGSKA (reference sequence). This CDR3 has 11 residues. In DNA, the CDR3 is TGCAGTGCTAGTGCGTCTCTCGGCTACACCTTC. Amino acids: CSASASLGYTF.

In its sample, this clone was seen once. CDR3 DNA sequence: TGTGCCAGCGGCGGGACAGGATCGACCAAAGCTTTCTTT. This sequence encodes CASGGTGSTKAFF. The V call is TRBV6-5, the J call TRBJ1-1, with 8 bases that match TRBD1. J was trimmed by 9 bases and V by 8 bases; bases with no gene match: 11. This CDR3 spans 13 amino acids. Per germline, CDR1 MNHEY and CDR2 SVGAGI.

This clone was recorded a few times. CDR3 residues: CASSQATRDEQFF. DNA for the CDR3: TGTGCCAGCAGCCAAGCAACCCGGGATGAGCAGTTCTTC. The rearrangement joins TRBV3-1 (or the pseudogene TRBV3-2) to TRBJ2-1; D call uncertain. V was cut by 1 base and J by 8 bases, with 9 bases left in between. CDR1 LGHDT and CDR2 YNNKEL come from the germline V gene (reference sequence). The CDR3 loop spans 13 amino acids.

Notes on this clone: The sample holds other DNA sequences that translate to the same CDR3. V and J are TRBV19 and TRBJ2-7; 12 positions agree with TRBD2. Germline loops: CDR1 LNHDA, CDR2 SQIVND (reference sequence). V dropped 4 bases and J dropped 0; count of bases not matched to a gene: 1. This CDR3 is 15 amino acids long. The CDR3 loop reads CASSTTSGSSYEQYF. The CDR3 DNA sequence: TGTGCCAGTAGTACGACTAGCGGGAGCTCCTACGAGCAGTACTTC.

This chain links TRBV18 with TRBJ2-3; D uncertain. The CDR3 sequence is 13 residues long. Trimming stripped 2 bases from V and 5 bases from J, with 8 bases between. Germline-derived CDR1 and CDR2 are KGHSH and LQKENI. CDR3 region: CASSPELQDTQYF. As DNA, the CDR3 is TGTGCCAGCTCACCAGAGCTGCAAGATACGCAGTATTTT.

The CDR3 is CASSQGRTSGRAGYEQYF. The DNA for the CDR3 is TGTGCCAGCAGCCAAGGCCGTACTAGCGGGAGGGCCGGGTACGAGCAGTACTTC. The chain has TRBV14 and TRBJ2-7, with TRBD2 matching 13 bases. Trimming at V came to 1 base and at J to 4 bases, leaving 10 bases not matched to a gene. The CDR3 is made up of 18 amino acids. Germline CDR1 is SGHDN and CDR2 is FVKESK.

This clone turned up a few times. The CDR3 nucleotides are TGTGCCAGCAGCTTGCATCGGACTAGCGGGGAGCTGTTTTTT. Amino acid sequence: CASSLHRTSGELFF. The V call is TRBV7-3, the J call TRBJ2-2, with TRBD2 matching 7 bases. The CDR3 loop spans 14 amino acids. The V gene's germline CDR1 is SGHTA and CDR2 FQGTGA. V dropped 3 bases and J dropped 7; count of bases not matched to a gene: 5.

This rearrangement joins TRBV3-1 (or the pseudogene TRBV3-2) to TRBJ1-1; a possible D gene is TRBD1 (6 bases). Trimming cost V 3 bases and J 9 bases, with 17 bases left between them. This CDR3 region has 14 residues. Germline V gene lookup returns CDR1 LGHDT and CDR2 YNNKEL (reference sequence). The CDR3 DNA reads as TGTGCCAGCAGCCACAACACAGGGTACGGGCAAGCTTTCTTT. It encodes CASSHNTGYGQAFF.

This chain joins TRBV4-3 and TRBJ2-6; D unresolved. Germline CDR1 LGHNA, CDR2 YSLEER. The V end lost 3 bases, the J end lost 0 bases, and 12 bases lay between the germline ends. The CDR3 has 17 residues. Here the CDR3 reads CASSHQVVYSGANVLTF. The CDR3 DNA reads TGCGCCAGCAGCCATCAAGTAGTGTACTCTGGGGCCAACGTCCTGACTTTC.

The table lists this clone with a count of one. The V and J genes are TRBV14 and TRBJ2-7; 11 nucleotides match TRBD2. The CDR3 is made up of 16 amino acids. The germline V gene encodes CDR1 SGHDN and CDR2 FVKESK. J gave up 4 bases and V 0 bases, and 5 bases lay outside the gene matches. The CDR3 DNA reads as TGTGCCAGCAGCCAAGATCAAGGGACTAGCGGTTACGAGCAGTACTTC. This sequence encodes CASSQDQGTSGYEQYF. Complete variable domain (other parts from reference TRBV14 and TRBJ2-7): EAGVTQFPSHSVIEKGQTVTLRCDPISGHDNLYWYRRVMGKEIKFLLHFVKESKQDESGMPNNRFLAERTGGTYSTLKVQPAELEDSGVYFCASSQDQGTSGYEQYFGPGTRLTVT.

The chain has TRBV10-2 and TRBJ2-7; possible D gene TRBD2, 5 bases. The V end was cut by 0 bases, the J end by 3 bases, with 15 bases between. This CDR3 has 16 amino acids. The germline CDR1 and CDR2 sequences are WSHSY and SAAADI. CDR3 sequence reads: CASSESTPRVGYEQYF. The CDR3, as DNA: TGCGCCAGCAGTGAGTCGACTCCGAGGGTAGGCTACGAGCAGTACTTC.

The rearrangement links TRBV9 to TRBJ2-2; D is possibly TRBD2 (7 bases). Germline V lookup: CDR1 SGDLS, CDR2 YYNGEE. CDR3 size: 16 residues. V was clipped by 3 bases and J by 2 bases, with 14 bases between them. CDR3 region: CASSEGGTLNTGELFF. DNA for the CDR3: TGTGCCAGCAGCGAGGGGGGGACACTAAACACCGGGGAGCTGTTTTTT.

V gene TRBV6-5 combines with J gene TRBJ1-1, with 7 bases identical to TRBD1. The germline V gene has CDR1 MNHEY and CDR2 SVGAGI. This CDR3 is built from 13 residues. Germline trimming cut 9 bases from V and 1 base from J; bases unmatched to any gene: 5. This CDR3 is CASTGEPNTEAFF. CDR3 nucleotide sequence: TGTGCCAGTACAGGGGAGCCGAACACTGAAGCTTTCTTT.